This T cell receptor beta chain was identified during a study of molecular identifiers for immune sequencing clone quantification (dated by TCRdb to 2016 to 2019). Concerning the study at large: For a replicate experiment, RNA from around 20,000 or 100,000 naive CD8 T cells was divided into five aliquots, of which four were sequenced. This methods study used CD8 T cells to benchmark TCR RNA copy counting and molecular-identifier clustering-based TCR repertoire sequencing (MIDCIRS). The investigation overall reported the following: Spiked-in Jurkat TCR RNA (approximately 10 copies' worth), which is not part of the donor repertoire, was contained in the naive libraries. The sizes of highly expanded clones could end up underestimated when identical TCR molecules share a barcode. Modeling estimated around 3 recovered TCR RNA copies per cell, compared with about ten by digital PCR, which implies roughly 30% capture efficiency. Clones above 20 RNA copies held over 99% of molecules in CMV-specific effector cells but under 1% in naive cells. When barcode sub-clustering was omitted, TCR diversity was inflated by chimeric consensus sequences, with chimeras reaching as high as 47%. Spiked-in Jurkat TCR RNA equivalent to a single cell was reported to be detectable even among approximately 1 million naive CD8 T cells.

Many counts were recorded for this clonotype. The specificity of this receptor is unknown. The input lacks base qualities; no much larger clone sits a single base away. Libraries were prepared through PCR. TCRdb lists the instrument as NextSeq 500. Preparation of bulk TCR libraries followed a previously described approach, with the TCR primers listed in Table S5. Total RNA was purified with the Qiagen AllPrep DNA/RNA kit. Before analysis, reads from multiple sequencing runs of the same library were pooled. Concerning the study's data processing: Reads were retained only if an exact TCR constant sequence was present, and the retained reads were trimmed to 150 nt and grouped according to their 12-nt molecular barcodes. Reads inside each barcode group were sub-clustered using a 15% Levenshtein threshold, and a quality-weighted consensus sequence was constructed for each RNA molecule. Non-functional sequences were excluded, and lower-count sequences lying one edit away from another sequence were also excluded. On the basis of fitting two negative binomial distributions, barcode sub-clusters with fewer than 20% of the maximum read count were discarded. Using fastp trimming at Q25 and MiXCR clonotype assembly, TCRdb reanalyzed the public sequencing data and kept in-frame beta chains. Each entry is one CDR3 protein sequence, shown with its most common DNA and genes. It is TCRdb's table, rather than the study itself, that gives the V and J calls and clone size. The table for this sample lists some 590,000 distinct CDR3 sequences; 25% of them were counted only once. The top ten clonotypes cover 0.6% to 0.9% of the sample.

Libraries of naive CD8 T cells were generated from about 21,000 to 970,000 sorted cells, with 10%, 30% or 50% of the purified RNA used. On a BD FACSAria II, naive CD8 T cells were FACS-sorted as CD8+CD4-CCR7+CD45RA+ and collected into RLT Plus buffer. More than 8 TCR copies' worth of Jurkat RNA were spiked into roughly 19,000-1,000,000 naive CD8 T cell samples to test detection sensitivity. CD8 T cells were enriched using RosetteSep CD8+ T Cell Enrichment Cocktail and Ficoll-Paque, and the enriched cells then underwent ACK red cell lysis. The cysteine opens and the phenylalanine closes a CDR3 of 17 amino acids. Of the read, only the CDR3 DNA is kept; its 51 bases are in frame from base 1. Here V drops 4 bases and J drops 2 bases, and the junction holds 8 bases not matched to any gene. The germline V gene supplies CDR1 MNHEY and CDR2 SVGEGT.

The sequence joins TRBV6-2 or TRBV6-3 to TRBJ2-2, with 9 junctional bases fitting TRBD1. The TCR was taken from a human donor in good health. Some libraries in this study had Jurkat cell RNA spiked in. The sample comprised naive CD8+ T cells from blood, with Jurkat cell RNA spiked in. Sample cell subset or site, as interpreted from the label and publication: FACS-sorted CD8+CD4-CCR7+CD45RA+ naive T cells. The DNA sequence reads TGTGCCAGCAGTTGGGACCCGGGACAGGGTAACACCGGGGAGCTGTTTTTT. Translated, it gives CASSWDPGQGNTGELFF.